This T cell receptor (beta chain) was captured by sequencing in a study of CD8+CD57+ T cells in acquired aplastic anemia. Study results and caveats: With respect to CD8+ Simpson's diversity, patients and controls did not differ significantly. Patients and controls shared 25 to 30 CD8+ CDR3 sequences, which appeared highly expressed in patients and within their immunodominant clones.

Remarks on this clonotype: What it binds is not known.

Patients selected for sequencing had displayed CD8+CD57+ cell expansion by flow cytometry. Severe acquired aplastic anemia was present in every patient. Patient blood was sampled before any therapy had been received. Trimming cost V 10 bases and J 3 bases; bases outside gene matches: 9. There are 13 residues in the CDR3. Germline CDR1 reads ENHRY; CDR2 reads SYGVKD. CDR3 and TCR beta VDJ profiling relied on a genomic DNA template. MiXCR was run by TCRdb on the reads, yielding one entry per CDR3 protein. Of under 250,000 distinct CDR3 sequences in the sample, 47% were seen once. This TCR was sampled from a human donor with aplastic anemia. The chain carries TRBV10-3 and TRBJ2-7, with 7 bases that match TRBD2. Sequencing used sorted CD4+, CD8+, or CD8+CD57+ T cells (not recorded which) from PBMCs. In DNA, the CDR3 is TGTGCCAGCAGCCGGGAGGCTTACTACGAGCAGTACTTC. Translating gives CASSREAYYEQYF.